This TCR beta chain was captured in a study of Ad26.COV2.S vaccination and SARS-CoV-2 variants. Study background: A COV1001 Ad26.COV2.S trial-arm participant provided the sample. The study, taken as a whole, reports: Vaccinated and placebo-treated recipients had similar non-spike TCR breadth. The TCR breadth and depth analyses may have produced an underestimate of total T cell responses.

Profiling relied on immunoSEQ multiplex PCR, and the TCRdb table lists in-frame clones only, not all of them. The sample yields 350,000 to 450,000 clones, about 89% seen once. The treatment is: roughly 19 received Ad26.COV2.S at low or high dose, single or two shots; roughly five received placebo; per-sample allocation not given. Collection of samples fell on day 63 after the first vaccine or placebo injection. The shot given was an Ad26 vector that makes Wuhan-strain SARS-CoV-2 spike. Trimming removed 6 bases at V and 8 bases at J, with 8 bases between. The CDR3 length is 12 residues. Details on this clone: No antigen is known for it.

Sequenced material: peripheral blood, taken in a trial of Ad26.COV2.S vaccine versus placebo. This sequence originates from a person between 18 and 60 years old who received the Ad26.COV2.S COVID-19 vaccine or a placebo. V is TRBV12-3 or TRBV12-4 and J is TRBJ1-6; D uncertain. As DNA, the CDR3 is TGTGCCAGCAGCCCCGGGGATTCACCCCTCCACTTT. Amino acids: CASSPGDSPLHF.